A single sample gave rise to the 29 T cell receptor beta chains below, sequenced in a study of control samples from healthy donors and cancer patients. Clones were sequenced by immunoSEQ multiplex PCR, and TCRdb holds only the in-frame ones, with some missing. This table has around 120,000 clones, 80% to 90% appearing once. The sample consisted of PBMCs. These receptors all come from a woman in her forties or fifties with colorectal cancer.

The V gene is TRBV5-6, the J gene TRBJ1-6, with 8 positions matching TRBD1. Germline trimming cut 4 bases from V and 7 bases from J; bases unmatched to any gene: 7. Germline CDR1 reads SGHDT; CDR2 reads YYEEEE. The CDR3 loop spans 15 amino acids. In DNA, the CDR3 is TGTGCCAGCAGCAACCTGGACAGGGAGAATTCACCCCTCCACTTT. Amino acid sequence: CASSNLDRENSPLHF.

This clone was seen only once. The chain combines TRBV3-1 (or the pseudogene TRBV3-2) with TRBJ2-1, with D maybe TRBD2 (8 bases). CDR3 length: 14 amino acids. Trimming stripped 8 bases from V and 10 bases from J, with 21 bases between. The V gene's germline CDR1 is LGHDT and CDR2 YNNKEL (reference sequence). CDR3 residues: CASSGLDEGGEQFF. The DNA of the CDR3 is TGTGCCAGCTCGGGACTAGATGAAGGGGGCGAGCAGTTCTTC.

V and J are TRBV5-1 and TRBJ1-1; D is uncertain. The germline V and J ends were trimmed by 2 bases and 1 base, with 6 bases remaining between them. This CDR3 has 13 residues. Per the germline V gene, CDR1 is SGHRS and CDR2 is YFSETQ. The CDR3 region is CASSFFKNTEAFF. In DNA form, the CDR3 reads TGCGCCAGCAGCTTCTTTAAGAACACTGAAGCTTTCTTT.

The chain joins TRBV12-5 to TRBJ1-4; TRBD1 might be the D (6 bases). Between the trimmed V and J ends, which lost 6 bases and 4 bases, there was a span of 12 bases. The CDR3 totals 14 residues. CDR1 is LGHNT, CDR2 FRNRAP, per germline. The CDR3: CASGEWTVNEKLFF. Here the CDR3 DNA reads TGTGCTAGTGGCGAATGGACAGTTAATGAAAAACTGTTTTTT.

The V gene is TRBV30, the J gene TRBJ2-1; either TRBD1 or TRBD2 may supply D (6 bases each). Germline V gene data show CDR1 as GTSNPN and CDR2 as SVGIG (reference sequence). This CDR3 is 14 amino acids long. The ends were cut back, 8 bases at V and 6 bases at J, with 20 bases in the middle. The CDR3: CARTSSGGGNEQFF. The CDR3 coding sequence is TGTGCCCGAACCTCCAGCGGAGGGGGCAATGAGCAGTTCTTC.

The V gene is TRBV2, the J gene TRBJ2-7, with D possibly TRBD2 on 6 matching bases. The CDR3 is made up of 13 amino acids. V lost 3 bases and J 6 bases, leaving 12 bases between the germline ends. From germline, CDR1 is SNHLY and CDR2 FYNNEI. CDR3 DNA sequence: TGTGCCAGCAGTGAGACGGGAGTGGGCGAGCAGTACTTC. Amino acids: CASSETGVGEQYF. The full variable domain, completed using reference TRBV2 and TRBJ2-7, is EPEVTQTPSHQVTQMGQEVILRCVPISNHLYFYWYRQILGQKVEFLVSFYNNEISEKSEIFDDQFSVERPDGSNFTLKIRSTKLEDSAMYFCASSETGVGEQYFGPGTRLTVT.

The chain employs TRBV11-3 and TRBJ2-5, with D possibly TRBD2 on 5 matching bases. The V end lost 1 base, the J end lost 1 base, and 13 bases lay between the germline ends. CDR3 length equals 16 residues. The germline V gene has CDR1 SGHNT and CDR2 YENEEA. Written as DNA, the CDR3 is TGTGCCAGCAGCTTAGGCGGGCACCCGGGCCAAGAGACCCAGTACTTC. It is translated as CASSLGGHPGQETQYF.

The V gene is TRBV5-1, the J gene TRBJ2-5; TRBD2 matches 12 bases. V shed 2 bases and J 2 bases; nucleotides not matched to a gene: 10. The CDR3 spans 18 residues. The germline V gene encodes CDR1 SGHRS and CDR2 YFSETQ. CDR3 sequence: CASSFPRLAGGDQETQYF. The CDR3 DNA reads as TGCGCCAGCAGCTTCCCCCGTCTAGCGGGAGGGGATCAAGAGACCCAGTACTTC.

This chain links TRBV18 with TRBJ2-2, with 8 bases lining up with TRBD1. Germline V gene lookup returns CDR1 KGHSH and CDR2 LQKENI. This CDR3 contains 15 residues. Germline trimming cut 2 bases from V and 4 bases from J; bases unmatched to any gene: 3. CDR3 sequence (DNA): TGTGCCAGCTCACCAGACAGGGGTGCCACCGGGGAGCTGTTTTTT. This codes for CASSPDRGATGELFF.

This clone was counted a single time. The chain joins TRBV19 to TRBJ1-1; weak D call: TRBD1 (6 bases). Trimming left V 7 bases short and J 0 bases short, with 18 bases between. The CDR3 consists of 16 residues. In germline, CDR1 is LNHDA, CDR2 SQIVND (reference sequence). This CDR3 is CASNPPGTRVNTEAFF. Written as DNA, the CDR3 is TGTGCCAGTAATCCACCCGGGACAAGGGTGAACACTGAAGCTTTCTTT.

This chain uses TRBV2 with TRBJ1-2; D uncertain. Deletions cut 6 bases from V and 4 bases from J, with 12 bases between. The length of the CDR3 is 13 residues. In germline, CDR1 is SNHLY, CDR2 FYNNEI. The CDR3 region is CASRPGYTYGYTF. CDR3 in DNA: TGTGCCAGCAGACCGGGGTACACCTATGGCTACACCTTC.

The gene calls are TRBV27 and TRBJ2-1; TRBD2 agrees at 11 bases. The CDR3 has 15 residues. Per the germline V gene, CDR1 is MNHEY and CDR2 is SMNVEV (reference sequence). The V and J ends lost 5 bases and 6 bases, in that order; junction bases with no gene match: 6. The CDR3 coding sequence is TGTGCCAGCAGTCTAGCGGGAGGAGGCGGCAATGAGCAGTTCTTC. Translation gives CASSLAGGGGNEQFF.

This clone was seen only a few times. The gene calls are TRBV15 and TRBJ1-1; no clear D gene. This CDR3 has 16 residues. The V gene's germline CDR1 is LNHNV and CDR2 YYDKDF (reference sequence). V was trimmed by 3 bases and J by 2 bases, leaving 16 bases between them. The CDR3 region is CATSRGKGKGNTEAFF. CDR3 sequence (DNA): TGTGCCACCAGCAGGGGAAAAGGGAAGGGAAACACTGAAGCTTTCTTT.

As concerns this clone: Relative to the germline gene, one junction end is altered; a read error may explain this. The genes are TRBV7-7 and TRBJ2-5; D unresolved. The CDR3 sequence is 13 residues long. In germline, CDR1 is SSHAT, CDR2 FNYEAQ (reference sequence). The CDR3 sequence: CASSLTYQETQYF. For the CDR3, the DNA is TGTGCTAGCAGCTTAACATATCAAGAGACCCAGTACTTC.

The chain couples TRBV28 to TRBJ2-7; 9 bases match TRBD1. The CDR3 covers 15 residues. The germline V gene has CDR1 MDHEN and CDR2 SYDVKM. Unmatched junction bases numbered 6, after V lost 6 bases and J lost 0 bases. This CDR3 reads CASREGQGFSYEQYF. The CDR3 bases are TGTGCCAGCAGGGAAGGACAGGGGTTCTCCTACGAGCAGTACTTC.

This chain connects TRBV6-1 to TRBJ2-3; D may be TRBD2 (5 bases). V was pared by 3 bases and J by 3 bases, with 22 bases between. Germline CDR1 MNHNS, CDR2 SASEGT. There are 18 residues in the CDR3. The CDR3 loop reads CASSDRLASRLSTDTQYF. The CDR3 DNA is TGTGCCAGCAGTGATCGGCTTGCCAGTCGACTAAGTACAGATACGCAGTATTTT.

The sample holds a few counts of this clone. In nucleotides, the CDR3 is TGTGCCACATCCGACCGGGAGACAAACACCGGGGAGCTGTTTTTT. Protein product: CATSDRETNTGELFF. The chain couples TRBV3-1 (or the pseudogene TRBV3-2) to TRBJ2-2; D might be TRBD2 (6 bases). Trimming pared 10 bases from V and 2 bases from J, leaving 17 bases between. Germline CDR1 LGHDT, CDR2 YNNKEL (reference sequence). The CDR3 is 15 residues long.

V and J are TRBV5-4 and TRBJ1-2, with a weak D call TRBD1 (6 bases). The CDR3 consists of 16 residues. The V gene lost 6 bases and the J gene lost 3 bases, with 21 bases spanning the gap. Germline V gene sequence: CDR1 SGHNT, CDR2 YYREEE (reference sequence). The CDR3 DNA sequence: TGTGCCAGCACCCTTGCCGGGACACCGACTGACTATGGCTACACCTTC. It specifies CASTLAGTPTDYGYTF.

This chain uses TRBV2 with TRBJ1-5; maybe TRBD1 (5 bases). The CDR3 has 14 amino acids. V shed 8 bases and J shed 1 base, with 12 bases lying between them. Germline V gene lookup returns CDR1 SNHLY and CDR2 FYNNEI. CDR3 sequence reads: CASSGQRSNQPQHF. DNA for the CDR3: TGTGCCAGCTCAGGGCAGCGAAGCAATCAGCCCCAGCATTTT.

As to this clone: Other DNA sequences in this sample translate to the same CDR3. This CDR3 reads CASSRTEQETQYF. CDR3 in DNA: TGTGCCAGCAGCAGGACAGAACAAGAGACCCAGTACTTC. The chain has TRBV12-3 or TRBV12-4 and TRBJ2-5, with a weak D call TRBD1 (6 bases). Trimming took 6 bases from V and 2 from J, leaving 10 bases between them. The CDR3 has 13 amino acids.

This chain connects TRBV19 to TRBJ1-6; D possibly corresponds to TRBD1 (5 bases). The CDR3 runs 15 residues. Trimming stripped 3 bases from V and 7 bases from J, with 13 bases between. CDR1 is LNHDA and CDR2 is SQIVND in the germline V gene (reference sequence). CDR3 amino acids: CASSINRQTNSPLHF. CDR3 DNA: TGTGCCAGTAGTATTAACCGACAGACGAATTCACCCCTCCACTTT.

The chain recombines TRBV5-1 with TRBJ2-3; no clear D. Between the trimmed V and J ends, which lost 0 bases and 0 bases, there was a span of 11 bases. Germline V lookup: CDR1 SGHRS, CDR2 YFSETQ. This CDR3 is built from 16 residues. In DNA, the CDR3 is TGCGCCAGCAGCTTGGTTCCGGGTATGAGCACAGATACGCAGTATTTT. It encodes CASSLVPGMSTDTQYF.

The CDR3 loop is CASSFGETQYF. The CDR3 DNA follows: TGTGCCAGCAGCTTCGGGGAGACCCAGTACTTC. The chain couples TRBV7-9 to TRBJ2-5; the D is unclear. The CDR3 runs 11 residues. Germline CDR1 reads SEHNR; CDR2 reads FQNEAQ (reference sequence). V was shortened by 3 bases and J by 5 bases, with 4 bases between the two germline ends.

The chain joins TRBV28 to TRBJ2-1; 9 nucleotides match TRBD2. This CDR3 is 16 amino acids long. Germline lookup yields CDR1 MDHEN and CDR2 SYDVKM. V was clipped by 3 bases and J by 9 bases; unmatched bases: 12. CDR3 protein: CASSFPGSGRLGEQFF. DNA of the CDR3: TGTGCCAGCAGTTTCCCGGGTAGCGGGAGACTTGGTGAGCAGTTCTTC.

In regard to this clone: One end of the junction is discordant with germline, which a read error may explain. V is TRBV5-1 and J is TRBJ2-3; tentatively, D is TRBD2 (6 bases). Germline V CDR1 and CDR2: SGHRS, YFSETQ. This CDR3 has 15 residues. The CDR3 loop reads CASRLEGDGTDTQYF. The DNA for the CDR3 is TGCGCCAGCAGATTGGAGGGCGACGGCACAGATACGCAGTATTTT.

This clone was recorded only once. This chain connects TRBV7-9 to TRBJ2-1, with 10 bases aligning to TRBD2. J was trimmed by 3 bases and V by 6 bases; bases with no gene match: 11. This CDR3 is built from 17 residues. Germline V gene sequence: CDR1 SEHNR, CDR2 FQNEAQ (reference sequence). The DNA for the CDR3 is TGTGCCAGCAGGCCGGCTAGCGGGAGACGGGGCTACAATGAGCAGTTCTTC. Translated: CASRPASGRRGYNEQFF. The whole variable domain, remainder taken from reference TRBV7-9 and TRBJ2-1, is DTGVSQNPRHKITKRGQNVTFRCDPISEHNRLYWYRQTLGQGPEFLTYFQNEAQLEKSRLLSDRFSAERPKGSFSTLEIQRTEQGDSAMYLCASRPASGRRGYNEQFFGPGTRLTVL.

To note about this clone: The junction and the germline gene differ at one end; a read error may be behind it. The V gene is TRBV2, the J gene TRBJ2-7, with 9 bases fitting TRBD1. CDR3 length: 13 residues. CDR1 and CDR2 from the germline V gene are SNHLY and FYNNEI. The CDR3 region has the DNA TGTGCCAGCAGTGTAGGGACAGGGTTGCGGGGAGACTTC. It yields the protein CASSVGTGLRGDF.

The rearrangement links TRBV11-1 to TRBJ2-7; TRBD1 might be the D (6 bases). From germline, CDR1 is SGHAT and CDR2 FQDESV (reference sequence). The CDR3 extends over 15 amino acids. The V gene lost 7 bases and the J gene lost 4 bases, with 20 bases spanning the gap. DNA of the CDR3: TGTGCCAGCACCGCAGGGGCAGTCCCGATTTACGAGCAGTACTTC. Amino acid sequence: CASTAGAVPIYEQYF.

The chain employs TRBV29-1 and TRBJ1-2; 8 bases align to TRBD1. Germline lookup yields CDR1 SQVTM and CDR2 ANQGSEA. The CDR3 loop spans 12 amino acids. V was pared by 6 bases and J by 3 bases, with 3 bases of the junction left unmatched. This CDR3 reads CSVGQGDYGYTF. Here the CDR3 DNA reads TGCAGCGTAGGACAGGGCGACTATGGCTACACCTTC. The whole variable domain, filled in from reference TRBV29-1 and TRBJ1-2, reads SAVISQKPSRDICQRGTSLTIQCQVDSQVTMMFWYRQQPGQSLTLIATANQGSEATYESGFVIDKFPISRPNLTFSTLTVSNMSPEDSSIYLCSVGQGDYGYTFGSGTRLTVV.